This T cell receptor beta chain emerged from a study of blood T cell repertoires in COVID-19. About the research overall: From T cells, B-cell-depleted T cells, or PBMCs came the material, which was cDNA or gDNA.

Data came from immunoSEQ multiplex PCR; TCRdb stores just in-frame clones and leaves some out. Among approximately 670,000 clones, about 90% were seen once, and the ten largest hold under 0.3%. The germline V gene encodes CDR1 MGHRA and CDR2 YSYEKL. Deletions cut 4 bases from V and 5 bases from J, with 14 bases between. The CDR3 has 14 amino acids. This TCR came from a woman under 30 with acute or convalescent COVID-19. The chain has TRBV4-1 and TRBJ2-5; possible D gene TRBD2, 5 bases. Specimen: peripheral blood. CDR3 nucleotide sequence: TGCGCCAGCAGCCGCATACTAGTTTTGGAGACCCAGTACTTC. Translated, it gives CASSRILVLETQYF.